This T cell receptor beta chain was sequenced in a study of T cell repertoires in cytomegalovirus infection. Study at large: Signatures in public TCR beta sequences pointed to both CMV infection and matching HLA type.

Many counts were recorded for this clonotype. What it recognizes is unknown. The junction and the germline gene differ at one end; a read error may be behind it. TCRdb reprocessed the reads with MiXCR, giving one entry per CDR3 protein. The data hold 400,000 or so distinct CDR3 sequences, with 15% to 20% observed a single time. Overall study findings and caveats: The response measured ex vivo was dominated by TCR beta clonotypes (HLA-C-restricted and CMV-specific).

Sequencing was carried out using PBMCs. The source of this sequence is a human donor in good health (CMV status not recorded). Some clones in this sample may be carry-over from other donors' samples.

Written as DNA, the CDR3 is TGTGCCAGCAGCTTAGTAGGGACAGGGTACACAGGTACGCAGTATTTT. Translated, it gives CASSLVGTGYTGTQYF. The rearrangement links TRBV7-2 to TRBJ2-3; 9 bases align to TRBD1. This CDR3 is 16 amino acids long. CDR1 and CDR2 from the germline V gene are SGHTA and FQGNSA.